This note documents a single TCR beta chain sequence. The antigen remains unidentified. Treatment indicated: oral pan-JAK inhibitor, 5-10 mg twice daily. Specimens obtained from alopecia areata patients comprised lesional scalp punch biopsies and peripheral blood. Extracted RNA was reverse transcribed into cDNA, the sequencing template. TCRdb's table, derived via immunoSEQ multiplex PCR, lists solely in-frame clones and lacks some. The sample has about 220,000 clones, 50% to 60% seen once. The data belong to a study of CD8+ T cells in alopecia areata. About the research overall: Percent of scalp involved defined treated patients' severity scores. Study-wide results and limits: Scalp clonality and expanded CD8+ clones among the top 100 showed significant decreases with tofacitinib.

This CDR3 has 14 residues. Germline CDR1 LNHDA, CDR2 SQIVND (reference sequence). The V and J ends lost 7 bases and 2 bases, in that order; junction bases with no gene match: 6. The sequence derives from a human donor with alopecia areata. The source material was CD4+ T cells sorted from blood, sampled at week 4, from a patient treated with tofacitinib. This sequence joins TRBV19 and TRBJ1-1; TRBD1 matches 8 bases. CDR3 region: CASTLTGVNTEAFF. CDR3 sequence (DNA): TGTGCCAGTACCTTGACAGGGGTTAACACTGAAGCTTTCTTT.